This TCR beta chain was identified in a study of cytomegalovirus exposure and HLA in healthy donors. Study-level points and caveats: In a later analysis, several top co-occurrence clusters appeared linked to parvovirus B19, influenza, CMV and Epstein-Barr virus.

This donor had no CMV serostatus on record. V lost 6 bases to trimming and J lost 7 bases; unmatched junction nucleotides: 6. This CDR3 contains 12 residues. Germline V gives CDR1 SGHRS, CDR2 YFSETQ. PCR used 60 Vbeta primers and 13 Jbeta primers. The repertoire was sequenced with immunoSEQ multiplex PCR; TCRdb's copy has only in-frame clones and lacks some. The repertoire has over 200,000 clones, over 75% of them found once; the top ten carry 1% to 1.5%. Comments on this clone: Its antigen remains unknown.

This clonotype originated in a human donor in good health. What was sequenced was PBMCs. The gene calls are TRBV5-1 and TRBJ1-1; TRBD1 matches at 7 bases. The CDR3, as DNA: TGCGCCAGCATGAGGGGGCAGAATGAAGCTTTCTTT. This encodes CASMRGQNEAFF.